This T cell receptor (beta chain) was identified in a study of blood T cell repertoires in COVID-19. Background on the study: Samples came from the United States, Italy and Spain, spanning acute and convalescent COVID-19. T cells, B-cell-depleted T cells, or PBMCs supplied cDNA or gDNA.

Using immunoSEQ multiplex PCR, the repertoire was profiled, and TCRdb retains in-frame clones only, with some absent. Counted here are about 280,000 clones, just under 90% occurring once; the ten biggest clones make up 1.9%. Germline V CDR1 and CDR2: DFQATT, SNEGSKA (reference sequence). V lost 4 bases and J 15 bases, leaving 16 bases between the germline ends. The CDR3 spans 11 residues. Donors of Cohort 3 who recovered were those that had two negative PCRs, clearance, or symptom resolution. The receptor's source is a woman aged 55-75 years who had recovered from COVID-19. Sequenced input: PBMCs or T cells enriched from blood (not recorded which). The V gene is TRBV20-1, the J gene TRBJ2-1; D may be TRBD2 (5 bases). CDR3 bases: TGCAGTGCTACTAGCCCCACTTTGGGGTTCTTC. Its translation is CSATSPTLGFF.